This T cell receptor (beta chain) was retrieved from a study of control samples from healthy donors and cancer patients. Only one count was recorded for this clone. The CDR3 runs 12 residues. Deletions cut 6 bases from V and 8 bases from J, with 13 bases between. The germline CDR1 and CDR2 sequences are LGHDT and YNNKEL (reference sequence). The method was immunoSEQ multiplex PCR; TCRdb's version includes in-frame clones alone and lacks a portion of them. The data contain 90,000 to 140,000 clones, about four fifths of them singletons. The sequenced sample was blood. The chain combines TRBV3-1 (or the pseudogene TRBV3-2) with TRBJ1-2; D is undetermined. The TCR sequence derives from a woman aged 45-65 years in good health. CDR3 nucleotide sequence: TGTGCCAGCAGTGCAGCGGAGAAGGGCTACACCTTC. Amino acid sequence: CASSAAEKGYTF.